One and the same sample provided the 28 T cell receptor beta chains below, sequenced in a study of T cell repertoires in cytomegalovirus infection. TCRdb redid the calling of the reads with MiXCR, one entry per CDR3 protein. The repertoire holds some 320,000 distinct CDR3 sequences, with roughly 28% as singletons. Their recognized antigens are unknown. Sequenced material: cultured PBMCs, taken from culture after CMV antigen stimulation. The source is a human donor in good health (CMV status not recorded). Some clones in this sample may be carry-over from other donors' samples.

This clonotype has just a few counts. The chain is built from TRBV7-2 and TRBJ2-7; D is possibly TRBD2 (5 bases). CDR1 and CDR2 (germline): SGHTA, FQGNSA. The CDR3 runs 17 residues. V was shortened by 5 bases and J by 3 bases, with 23 bases between the two germline ends. The CDR3, as DNA: TGTGCCAGCAGCCCCCTAGTAATGAGCGGAGACTTCTACGAGCAGTACTTC. Residues: CASSPLVMSGDFYEQYF.

In this sample, this clonotype turned up many times. The genes are TRBV7-2 and TRBJ2-7; 10 bases match TRBD1. In germline, CDR1 is SGHTA, CDR2 FQGNSA. CDR3 size: 14 residues. Unmatched junction bases numbered 4, after V lost 4 bases and J lost 4 bases. Here the CDR3 DNA reads TGTGCCAGCAGCTCCGGGACAGGGGTTTACGAGCAGTACTTC. Translation: CASSSGTGVYEQYF.

This clonotype was picked up many times. This rearrangement joins TRBV3-1 to TRBJ1-5, with TRBD1 as a possible D gene (5 bases). The germline V gene has CDR1 LGHDT and CDR2 YNNKEL (reference sequence). Trimming removed 3 bases from V and 6 bases from J, with 12 bases in between. CDR3 length: 14 residues. The CDR3 sequence is CASSQSPQGQPQHF. The CDR3 DNA follows: TGTGCCAGCAGCCAGTCCCCTCAGGGTCAGCCCCAGCATTTT.

The rearrangement uses TRBV5-1 and TRBJ2-5; TRBD2 agrees at 13 bases. CDR3 size: 16 residues. CDR1 SGHRS and CDR2 YFSETQ come from the germline V gene. The trim removed 6 bases at V and 4 bases at J, leaving 9 bases unmatched. The CDR3 coding sequence is TGCGCCAGCACGAGACTAGCGGGGGGACTAGGAGAGACCCAGTACTTC. Residues: CASTRLAGGLGETQYF.

The V and J genes are TRBV7-2 and TRBJ1-2; D is possibly TRBD1 (5 bases). This CDR3 has 13 residues. Germline loops: CDR1 SGHTA, CDR2 FQGNSA. V dropped 4 bases and J dropped 10 bases, with 16 bases sitting between them. Here the CDR3 DNA reads TGTGCCAGCAGCTATGGGACGGCCCGTCTCTACACCTTC. Its translation is CASSYGTARLYTF. Combining the CDR3 with reference TRBV7-2 and TRBJ1-2 gives the whole variable domain GAGVSQSPSNKVTEKGKDVELRCDPISGHTALYWYRQSLGQGLEFLIYFQGNSAPDKSGLPSDRFSAERTGGSVSTLTIQRTQQEDSAVYLCASSYGTARLYTFGSGTRLTVV.

The sample holds a few counts of this clonotype. This chain connects TRBV14 to TRBJ2-2; the D gene is possibly TRBD1 (5 bases). Trimming removed 3 bases from V and 6 bases from J, with 14 bases in between. The CDR3 has 15 amino acids. Germline V gene data show CDR1 as SGHDN and CDR2 as FVKESK. The CDR3, as DNA: TGTGCCAGCAGCCAGCTACTTAGGACACCCGGGGAGCTGTTTTTT. It translates to CASSQLLRTPGELFF.

In its sample, this clonotype was seen a few times. The rearrangement links TRBV7-6 to TRBJ2-1; D gene ambiguous. This CDR3 is 14 amino acids long. Trimming removed 3 bases from V and 6 bases from J, with 12 bases in between. The V gene's germline CDR1 is SGHVS and CDR2 FNYEAQ. The CDR3 sequence is CASSFTASPNEQFF. In nucleotides, the CDR3 is TGTGCCAGCAGCTTCACCGCATCCCCCAATGAGCAGTTCTTC.

This chain links TRBV2 with TRBJ2-3; 9 bases line up with TRBD2. The CDR3 extends over 19 amino acids. Germline assignment: CDR1 SNHLY and CDR2 FYNNEI. Trimming cost V 1 base and J 2 bases; bases outside gene matches: 13. CDR3 in amino acids: CASSEGSLGIAGATDTQYF. The CDR3 region has the DNA TGTGCCAGCAGTGAAGGGAGCCTGGGAATAGCGGGGGCCACAGATACGCAGTATTTT.

This clonotype has more than one count but fewer than ten. V usage is TRBV20-1 and J usage is TRBJ1-2; D unresolved. Germline V CDR1 and CDR2: DFQATT, SNEGSKA (reference sequence). This CDR3 region has 14 residues. The CDR3: CSVWRVASNYGYTF. The CDR3 nucleotides are TGCAGCGTCTGGCGGGTAGCCTCTAACTATGGCTACACCTTC.

The gene calls are TRBV14 and TRBJ2-7; D remains ambiguous. Per germline, CDR1 SGHDN and CDR2 FVKESK. This CDR3 is 16 amino acids long. The V and J ends lost 1 base and 2 bases respectively, with 15 bases between them. The CDR3 sequence: CASSQGWAGLAYEQYF. The CDR3 DNA is TGTGCCAGCAGCCAAGGATGGGCAGGATTAGCCTACGAGCAGTACTTC. Combining the CDR3 with reference TRBV14 and TRBJ2-7 gives the whole variable domain EAGVTQFPSHSVIEKGQTVTLRCDPISGHDNLYWYRRVMGKEIKFLLHFVKESKQDESGMPNNRFLAERTGGTYSTLKVQPAELEDSGVYFCASSQGWAGLAYEQYFGPGTRLTVT.

Worth noting for this clonotype: The germline gene is not matched at one end of the junction; a read error may be the cause. The chain couples TRBV4-1 to TRBJ2-1, with D maybe TRBD1 (5 bases). The CDR3 totals 16 residues. Germline CDR1 and CDR2: MGHRA and YSYEKL. CDR3 sequence reads: CATTATGRPTYNEQFF. The CDR3 DNA reads as TGTGCCACTACAGCAACAGGCCGTCCAACCTACAATGAGCAGTTCTTC.

This chain joins TRBV9 and TRBJ2-1, with a tentative D call TRBD2 (5 bases). The ends were cut back, 0 bases at V and 1 base at J, with 11 bases in the middle. The germline CDR1 and CDR2 sequences are SGDLS and YYNGEE. This CDR3 comprises 16 residues. The CDR3 nucleotides read TGTGCCAGCAGCGTAGTGGGCAGCGGATCCTACAATGAGCAGTTCTTC. This gives the protein CASSVVGSGSYNEQFF.

This clonotype appeared a single time. The genes are TRBV6-1 and TRBJ2-4, with TRBD1 identical over 9 bases. The CDR3 has 14 amino acids. V lost 6 bases, J lost 7 bases, and 7 bases stayed unmatched. Germline values: CDR1 MNHNS, CDR2 SASEGT. The CDR3 protein is CASSRGQGRNIQYF. The CDR3 DNA reads as TGTGCCAGCAGCCGGGGACAGGGAAGGAACATTCAGTACTTC.

This clonotype was picked up a small number of times. This chain uses TRBV12-3 or TRBV12-4 with TRBJ1-2, with D maybe TRBD1 (5 bases). V lost 7 bases and J lost 8, with 17 bases in between. The CDR3 has 13 residues. DNA for the CDR3: TGTGCCAGCACTAATCGGCGGGGGTCCGGCTACACCTTC. The encoded protein is CASTNRRGSGYTF.

V is TRBV11-2 and J is TRBJ2-1; 8 nucleotides match TRBD1. The CDR3 runs to 17 residues. The germline V gene has CDR1 SGHAT and CDR2 FQNNGV. V dropped 7 bases and J dropped 8; count of bases not matched to a gene: 19. CDR3 residues: CASTRGGGTGVGDEQFF. For the CDR3, the DNA is TGTGCCAGCACCCGAGGGGGCGGGACAGGTGTCGGTGATGAGCAGTTCTTC. Based on the CDR3 plus reference TRBV11-2 and TRBJ2-1, the full variable domain is EAGVAQSPRYKIIEKRQSVAFWCNPISGHATLYWYQQILGQGPKLLIQFQNNGVVDDSQLPKDRFSAERLKGVDSTLKIQPAKLEDSAVYLCASTRGGGTGVGDEQFFGPGTRLTVL.

CDR3 DNA: TGTGCCAGCAGCCCCTTGGACAGGGGGTTCACAGATACGCAGTATTTT. Translating it yields CASSPLDRGFTDTQYF. The chain combines TRBV7-6 with TRBJ2-3, with 10 bases that match TRBD1. V trimming: 5 bases; J trimming: 2 bases; junction bases outside the gene matches: 7. Germline loops: CDR1 SGHVS, CDR2 FNYEAQ. The CDR3 length is 16 residues.

The CDR3 loop reads CASSTRGVFNSPLHF. The CDR3 nucleotides read TGTGCCAGCAGCACCCGGGGGGTATTCAATTCACCCCTCCACTTT. The chain is built from TRBV6-6 and TRBJ1-6, with D possibly matching TRBD1 (5 bases). CDR1 MNHNY and CDR2 SVGAGI come from the germline V gene (reference sequence). V was clipped by 6 bases and J by 7 bases, with 16 bases between them. CDR3 length: 15 amino acids.

The V gene is TRBV4-2, the J gene TRBJ2-1; D gene ambiguous. The CDR3 totals 14 residues. V was trimmed by 2 bases and J by 9 bases, leaving 14 bases between them. Looked up from germline, CDR1 is LGHNA and CDR2 is YNFKEQ. Here the CDR3 reads CASSQSTPRTEQFF. The CDR3 DNA reads TGTGCCAGCAGCCAATCAACCCCGCGGACTGAGCAGTTCTTC.

This clonotype has just a few counts. V gene TRBV28 combines with J gene TRBJ1-6; D remains unclear. The CDR3 runs 13 residues. The V gene's germline CDR1 is MDHEN and CDR2 SYDVKM. V was shortened by 7 bases and J by 4 bases, with 8 bases between the two germline ends. The CDR3 DNA follows: TGTGCCAGCAAGTTCTCTTATAATTCACCCCTCCACTTT. This gives the protein CASKFSYNSPLHF.

This clonotype has more than one count but fewer than ten. V usage is TRBV5-1 and J usage is TRBJ1-1; a possible D gene is TRBD1 (5 bases). The V gene lost 6 bases and the J gene lost 5 bases, with 20 bases spanning the gap. The germline V gene has CDR1 SGHRS and CDR2 YFSETQ. This CDR3 has 15 residues. The CDR3 protein is CASNTGPGPRTEAFF. As DNA, the CDR3 is TGCGCCAGCAACACCGGACCGGGGCCTAGAACTGAAGCTTTCTTT.

As concerns this clonotype: One end of the junction fails to match germline, which may point to a read error. The chain has TRBV4-2 and TRBJ2-2; D may match TRBD1 or TRBD2 (5 bases each). Per germline, CDR1 LGHNA and CDR2 YNFKEQ. There are 15 residues in the CDR3. CDR3 region: CASSQVTGATRELFF. The CDR3 DNA reads as TGTGCCAGCAGCCAAGTCACCGGGGCCACCCGGGAGCTGTTTTTT.

This clonotype was counted once. V usage is TRBV6-6 and J usage is TRBJ1-5; TRBD1 matches 10 bases. V lost 1 base and J lost 1; bases outside the gene matches: 7. The CDR3 is 18 residues long. In germline, CDR1 is MNHNY, CDR2 SVGAGI (reference sequence). In DNA, the CDR3 is TGTGCCAGCAGTTACTGTTGGGACAGGGGCGAAAGCAATCAGCCCCAGCATTTT. This translates into CASSYCWDRGESNQPQHF.

There are a few counts of this clonotype. This rearrangement joins TRBV28 to TRBJ1-5; 7 nucleotides align to TRBD1. The CDR3 has 15 amino acids. With V trimmed by 5 bases and J by 0 bases, 4 bases remained unmatched. Germline assignment: CDR1 MDHEN and CDR2 SYDVKM. CDR3 sequence: CASSLGTASNQPQHF. The DNA for the CDR3 is TGTGCCAGCAGTCTCGGGACAGCTAGCAATCAGCCCCAGCATTTT. The full variable domain, with the rest looked up from reference TRBV28 and TRBJ1-5, is DVKVTQSSRYLVKRTGEKVFLECVQDMDHENMFWYRQDPGLGLRLIYFSYDVKMKEKGDIPEGYSVSREKKERFSLILESASTNQTSMYLCASSLGTASNQPQHFGDGTRLSIL.

J is TRBJ1-3 and V is TRBV4-1; D possibly corresponds to TRBD1 (5 bases). From germline, CDR1 is MGHRA and CDR2 YSYEKL. V was cut by 4 bases and J by 2 bases, with 9 bases left in between. CDR3 length: 14 amino acids. The CDR3 region is CASSPGGAGNTIYF. The CDR3 DNA follows: TGCGCCAGCAGCCCTGGGGGAGCTGGAAACACCATATATTTT.

The gene calls are TRBV7-8 and TRBJ1-6; TRBD1 is a possible D gene (6 bases). The CDR3 runs to 17 residues. CDR1 and CDR2 from the germline V gene are SGHVS and FQNEAQ. Trimming pared 5 bases from V and 14 bases from J, leaving 28 bases between. The CDR3, as DNA: TGTGCCAGCAGCCCTCAGTCGGGCACAGGGCTAAATTCGACCCTCCACTTT. Protein product: CASSPQSGTGLNSTLHF.

The rearrangement uses TRBV10-3 and TRBJ1-2; no definite D call. CDR1 ENHRY and CDR2 SYGVKD come from the germline V gene. There are 14 residues in the CDR3. V was clipped by 2 bases and J by 4 bases, with 11 bases between them. In DNA form, the CDR3 reads TGTGCCATCAGTGAGCCCACAGTAGGCTATGGCTACACCTTC. It encodes CAISEPTVGYGYTF.

There are many counts of this clonotype. The chain has TRBV7-2 and TRBJ1-3; D gene uncertain. Trimming removed 5 bases from V and 1 base from J, with 9 bases in between. The CDR3 spans 14 residues. Germline assignment: CDR1 SGHTA and CDR2 FQGNSA. This CDR3 reads CASSNRGSGNTIYF. DNA of the CDR3: TGTGCCAGCAGCAATCGGGGATCTGGAAACACCATATATTTT.

As concerns this clonotype: This is likely an artifact of a read error, given a far larger clone one base away. The rearrangement joins TRBV7-2 to TRBJ2-5; 7 nucleotides line up with TRBD2. The CDR3 is 11 amino acids. Trimming took 5 bases from V and 7 from J; bases not matched to a gene: 1. Germline CDR1 is SGHTA and CDR2 is FQGNSA. The chain's CDR3 is CASSPGGTQYF. CDR3 DNA sequence: TGTGCCAGCAGCCCGGGGGGGACCCAGTACTTC.